The 12 T cell receptor beta chains reported below all come from one sample, sequenced in a study of cytomegalovirus exposure and HLA in healthy donors. Both 60 Vbeta primers and 13 Jbeta primers went into the PCR. Profiled with immunoSEQ multiplex PCR; TCRdb holds only in-frame clones, not every one. Of hundreds of thousands of clones listed, roughly four fifths were seen once; the top ten hold about 0.58%. Sequencing was performed on PBMCs. The receptor set was obtained from a middle-aged woman in good health and CMV-seronegative.

In regard to this clone: The junction shows a germline mismatch at one end, possibly a read error. CDR3 coding DNA: TGCAGCTTTACAAGTAGCTACGAGCAGTGCTTC. Residues: CSFTSSYEQCF. The rearrangement uses TRBV29-1 and TRBJ2-7; the D is unclear. CDR3 size: 11 residues. From germline, CDR1 is SQVTM and CDR2 ANQGSEA.

V gene TRBV13 combines with J gene TRBJ1-3; no firm D call. The germline V and J ends were trimmed by 3 bases and 0 bases, with 9 bases remaining between them. The CDR3 extends over 15 amino acids. Germline V gene sequence: CDR1 PRHDT, CDR2 FYEKMQ (reference sequence). Here the CDR3 DNA reads TGTGCCAGCAGCTTTATGGACTTCTCTGGAAACACCATATATTTT. As protein: CASSFMDFSGNTIYF. The full variable domain, completed using reference TRBV13 and TRBJ1-3, is AAGVIQSPRHLIKEKRETATLKCYPIPRHDTVYWYQQGPGQDPQFLISFYEKMQSDKGSIPDRFSAQQFSDYHSELNMSSLELGDSALYFCASSFMDFSGNTIYFGEGSWLTVV.

The rearrangement links TRBV28 to TRBJ1-4, with 8 bases fitting TRBD1. From germline, CDR1 is MDHEN and CDR2 SYDVKM. The CDR3 runs 16 residues. V gave up 6 bases and J gave up 2 bases; unmatched junction bases: 8. The CDR3 DNA sequence: TGTGCCAGCAGCTCAGGGGGCTCTCCGACTAATGAAAAACTGTTTTTT. This encodes CASSSGGSPTNEKLFF. Full variable domain (missing parts from reference TRBV28 and TRBJ1-4): DVKVTQSSRYLVKRTGEKVFLECVQDMDHENMFWYRQDPGLGLRLIYFSYDVKMKEKGDIPEGYSVSREKKERFSLILESASTNQTSMYLCASSSGGSPTNEKLFFGSGTQLSVL.

J is TRBJ1-1 and V is TRBV7-9, with 7 bases lining up with TRBD1. Germline CDR1 and CDR2: SEHNR and FQNEAQ (reference sequence). J was trimmed by 0 bases and V by 7 bases; bases with no gene match: 14. CDR3 length: 17 amino acids. This CDR3 is CASTSGTASDVNTEAFF. The CDR3 DNA follows: TGTGCCAGCACCTCCGGGACAGCATCGGACGTGAACACTGAAGCTTTCTTT.

CDR3 DNA sequence: TGTGCCAGCAGCGCCCGGGGAGCAGATACGCAGTATTTT. It specifies CASSARGADTQYF. The chain has TRBV7-6 and TRBJ2-3; weak D call: TRBD2 (5 bases). The CDR3 runs 13 residues. The V gene lost 5 bases and the J gene lost 4 bases, with 10 bases spanning the gap. Germline assignment: CDR1 SGHVS and CDR2 FNYEAQ.

The V gene is TRBV7-9, the J gene TRBJ2-3; 12 bases map to TRBD1. The germline gives CDR1 SEHNR, CDR2 FQNEAQ (reference sequence). The J segment lost 1 base and the V segment lost 0 bases, leaving 8 bases of the junction unmatched. The CDR3 spans 19 residues. The DNA for the CDR3 is TGTGCCAGCAGCTTAGCGATGGGGACAGGGGGCATGGGCACAGATACGCAGTATTTT. It translates to CASSLAMGTGGMGTDTQYF.

The chain combines TRBV15 with TRBJ1-2; D may be TRBD1 (5 bases). The V end lost 3 bases, the J end lost 3 bases, and 11 bases lay between the germline ends. The V gene's germline CDR1 is LNHNV and CDR2 YYDKDF (reference sequence). This CDR3 spans 14 amino acids. CDR3 protein: CATSSTPGDYGYTF. The DNA for the CDR3 is TGTGCCACCAGCAGCACACCGGGGGACTATGGCTACACCTTC.

The chain employs TRBV7-9 and TRBJ2-7, with a tentative D call TRBD1 (5 bases). Between the trimmed V and J ends, which lost 5 bases and 0 bases, there was a span of 11 bases. The germline CDR1 and CDR2 sequences are SEHNR and FQNEAQ (reference sequence). CDR3 length equals 14 residues. The CDR3 nucleotides read TGTGCCAGCAGCGTCCAGGGTCCCTCCTACGAGCAGTACTTC. Amino acids: CASSVQGPSYEQYF.

This chain links TRBV4-1 with TRBJ2-1; no reliable D call. The length of the CDR3 is 14 residues. The V and J ends lost 0 bases and 4 bases respectively, with 7 bases between them. Germline-derived CDR1 and CDR2 are MGHRA and YSYEKL. As DNA, the CDR3 is TGCGCCAGCAGCCAAGACCTATCGTACAATGAGCAGTTCTTC. It codes for CASSQDLSYNEQFF.

The V call is TRBV25-1, the J call TRBJ2-3; D possibly corresponds to TRBD1 (6 bases). V lost 5 bases and J lost 2, with 11 bases in between. Germline V gene sequence: CDR1 MGHDK, CDR2 SYGVNS. CDR3 length equals 14 residues. The DNA of the CDR3 is TGTGCCAGCAGTAAAACAGGGCTCACAGATACGCAGTATTTT. Translating gives CASSKTGLTDTQYF.

The gene calls are TRBV5-4 and TRBJ1-1, with 11 bases lining up with TRBD1. Germline V gives CDR1 SGHNT, CDR2 YYREEE (reference sequence). The CDR3 runs 15 residues. V trimming: 4 bases; J trimming: 6 bases; junction bases outside the gene matches: 8. The CDR3 DNA reads as TGTGCCAGCAGCGGGGACGGGACAGGGGGACCTGAAGCTTTCTTT. Protein product: CASSGDGTGGPEAFF. Filled out from reference TRBV5-4 and TRBJ1-1, the complete variable domain reads ETGVTQSPTHLIKTRGQQVTLRCSSQSGHNTVSWYQQALGQGPQFIFQYYREEENGRGNFPPRFSGLQFPNYSSELNVNALELDDSALYLCASSGDGTGGPEAFFGQGTRLTVV.

The chain combines TRBV4-2 with TRBJ1-4, with TRBD1 identical over 8 bases. CDR1 is LGHNA, CDR2 YNFKEQ, per germline. This CDR3 is built from 14 residues. The trim removed 3 bases at V and 8 bases at J, leaving 5 bases unmatched. DNA for the CDR3: TGTGCCAGCAGCCAGACAGGGGTTAGAGAAAAACTGTTTTTT. It yields the protein CASSQTGVREKLFF.